The next 30 T cell receptor beta chains were all read from a single sample in a study of blood T cell repertoires in COVID-19. TCRdb keeps only in-frame clones here, not all; method: immunoSEQ multiplex PCR. The table includes about 120,000 clones, less than 90% detected once. Sequencing input: peripheral blood. These receptors all stem from a man at least 80 years old with acute or convalescent COVID-19.

V gene TRBV4-1 combines with J gene TRBJ1-1; TRBD1 is a possible D gene (6 bases). V was shortened by 4 bases and J by 0 bases, with 9 bases between the two germline ends. The CDR3 is 14 amino acids. The V gene's germline CDR1 is MGHRA and CDR2 YSYEKL. The CDR3 here is CASSRGTMNTEAFF. The CDR3 DNA is TGCGCCAGCAGCCGAGGGACAATGAACACTGAAGCTTTCTTT.

V usage is TRBV28 and J usage is TRBJ2-7; possible D gene TRBD1, 6 bases. CDR1 and CDR2 (germline): MDHEN, SYDVKM. The CDR3 runs to 15 residues. V lost 1 base, J lost 1 base, and 11 bases lay in between. The CDR3 DNA reads as TGTGCCAGCAGTTTATCGAAGACAGGTTCCTACGAGCAGTACTTC. Its protein product is CASSLSKTGSYEQYF.

The gene calls are TRBV7-2 and TRBJ2-5; D is uncertain. Trimming pared 5 bases from V and 0 bases from J, leaving 10 bases between. The CDR3 sequence is 14 residues long. Germline V gene lookup returns CDR1 SGHTA and CDR2 FQGNSA. CDR3 in amino acids: CASSGDWYQETQYF. The CDR3 region has the DNA TGTGCCAGCAGCGGAGATTGGTACCAAGAGACCCAGTACTTC. Using reference TRBV7-2 and TRBJ2-5 for the parts outside the CDR3, the full variable domain is GAGVSQSPSNKVTEKGKDVELRCDPISGHTALYWYRQSLGQGLEFLIYFQGNSAPDKSGLPSDRFSAERTGGSVSTLTIQRTQQEDSAVYLCASSGDWYQETQYFGPGTRLLVL.

This clone was observed a handful of times. This sequence joins TRBV19 and TRBJ1-2, with TRBD1 identical over 9 bases. The CDR3 loop spans 14 amino acids. In germline, CDR1 is LNHDA, CDR2 SQIVND (reference sequence). V was clipped by 5 bases and J by 8 bases; unmatched bases: 9. CDR3 sequence (DNA): TGTGCCAGTAGTCTCCAGACAGGGGGTAGCGGCTACACCTTC. Amino acid sequence: CASSLQTGGSGYTF.

The chain carries TRBV19 and TRBJ1-1; D is undetermined. Germline CDR1 LNHDA, CDR2 SQIVND (reference sequence). The CDR3 is 14 amino acids. V dropped 3 bases and J dropped 1 base, with 9 bases sitting between them. The CDR3 spells CASSIWATNTEAFF. The DNA for the CDR3 is TGTGCCAGTAGTATTTGGGCAACGAACACTGAAGCTTTCTTT. Full variable domain (outside the CDR3, taken from reference TRBV19 and TRBJ1-1): DGGITQSPKYLFRKEGQNVTLSCEQNLNHDAMYWYRQDPGQGLRLIYYSQIVNDFQKGDIAEGYSVSREKKESFPLTVTSAQKNPTAFYLCASSIWATNTEAFFGQGTRLTVV.

This chain uses TRBV20-1 with TRBJ1-2, with D possibly TRBD1 on 5 matching bases. Trimming left V 1 base short and J 13 bases short, with 13 bases between. The CDR3 has 11 residues. Germline values: CDR1 DFQATT, CDR2 SNEGSKA (reference sequence). The CDR3 bases are TGCAGTGCTAGAGTAGGGCCAGGGCTCACCTTC. Its protein product is CSARVGPGLTF.

This rearrangement joins TRBV30 to TRBJ1-2; possible D gene TRBD1, 5 bases. Germline CDR1 reads GTSNPN; CDR2 reads SVGIG (reference sequence). Trimming left V 3 bases short and J 8 bases short, with 13 bases between. The CDR3 is made up of 12 amino acids. The CDR3 nucleotides read TGTGCCTGGAGAGGGGCGGCTCGGGGCTACACCTTC. Translation gives CAWRGAARGYTF.

This rearrangement joins TRBV6-5 to TRBJ1-1; D not certain. The CDR3 loop spans 14 amino acids. Looked up from germline, CDR1 is MNHEY and CDR2 is SVGAGI. Trimming stripped 5 bases from V and 11 bases from J, with 21 bases between. The CDR3 here is CASSLTQGLGRAFF. CDR3 sequence (DNA): TGTGCCAGCAGTCTTACTCAAGGGCTGGGGAGGGCTTTCTTT.

This clone turned up a few times. This CDR3 reads CATSSQDNSPLHF. CDR3 DNA sequence: TGTGCCACTTCGTCTCAGGATAATTCACCCCTCCACTTT. The gene calls are TRBV18 and TRBJ1-6; D call uncertain. The CDR3 spans 13 residues. The V gene's germline CDR1 is KGHSH and CDR2 LQKENI. Between the trimmed V and J ends, which lost 10 bases and 5 bases, there was a span of 12 bases.

The rearrangement uses TRBV4-1 and TRBJ1-5, with TRBD1 as a possible D gene (5 bases). The CDR3 has 16 amino acids. Germline assignment: CDR1 MGHRA and CDR2 YSYEKL. V was trimmed by 0 bases and J by 1 base, leaving 10 bases between them. The CDR3 DNA follows: TGCGCCAGCAGCCAAGAAGGTGGGGCGAGCAATCAGCCCCAGCATTTT. This gives the protein CASSQEGGASNQPQHF.

The chain carries TRBV6-6 and TRBJ1-6; 7 positions agree with TRBD1. CDR3 length: 14 residues. The germline gives CDR1 MNHNY, CDR2 SVGAGI (reference sequence). The ends lost 6 bases at V and 5 bases at J; junction bases unmatched: 4. CDR3 in amino acids: CASSLGTDNSPLHF. The DNA of the CDR3 is TGTGCCAGCAGCCTCGGGACAGATAATTCACCCCTCCACTTT.

There are a few counts of this clone. V is TRBV19 and J is TRBJ1-5; D may be TRBD1 (5 bases). V gave up 7 bases and J gave up 3 bases, with 19 bases separating them. Germline V gene sequence: CDR1 LNHDA, CDR2 SQIVND (reference sequence). The CDR3 extends over 16 amino acids. The CDR3 coding sequence is TGTGCCAGTACCAATTCGGGACGGGGGAACAATCAGCCCCAGCATTTT. Translated: CASTNSGRGNNQPQHF.

The chain joins TRBV29-1 to TRBJ1-5, with D perhaps TRBD1 (5 bases). The CDR3 runs to 15 residues. V was trimmed by 4 bases and J by 0 bases, leaving 13 bases between them. Germline assignment: CDR1 SQVTM and CDR2 ANQGSEA. CDR3 in amino acids: CSVGVTGDSNQPQHF. The CDR3 DNA sequence: TGCAGCGTTGGGGTGACGGGGGATAGCAATCAGCCCCAGCATTTT.

The chain carries TRBV30 and TRBJ1-2; 9 bases line up with TRBD1. Per germline, CDR1 GTSNPN and CDR2 SVGIG (reference sequence). With V trimmed by 4 bases and J by 4 bases, 7 bases remained unmatched. The CDR3 is 14 amino acids. Here the CDR3 DNA reads TGTGCCTGGACTTGGACAGGGGAGGGCTATGGCTACACCTTC. Amino acids: CAWTWTGEGYGYTF.

The chain couples TRBV9 to TRBJ2-1; D remains unclear. The CDR3 has 15 residues. CDR1 and CDR2 (germline): SGDLS, YYNGEE. Between the trimmed V and J ends, which lost 2 bases and 1 base, there was a span of 10 bases. The chain's CDR3 is CASSVQTGSYNEQFF. The CDR3 DNA is TGTGCCAGCAGCGTCCAGACGGGTTCCTACAATGAGCAGTTCTTC. Complete variable domain (other parts from reference TRBV9 and TRBJ2-1): DSGVTQTPKHLITATGQRVTLRCSPRSGDLSVYWYQQSLDQGLQFLIQYYNGEERAKGNILERFSAQQFPDLHSELNLSSLELGDSALYFCASSVQTGSYNEQFFGPGTRLTVL.

The V gene is TRBV29-1, the J gene TRBJ2-7; 9 positions match TRBD1. This CDR3 contains 13 residues. The trim removed 3 bases at V and 4 bases at J, leaving 4 bases unmatched. Germline assignment: CDR1 SQVTM and CDR2 ANQGSEA. CDR3 bases: TGCAGCGTTGAGGGGACAGGGAGGTACGAGCAGTACTTC. Translation: CSVEGTGRYEQYF.

The J gene is TRBJ2-3, the V gene TRBV18; 12 bases align to TRBD2. J was trimmed by 2 bases and V by 5 bases; bases with no gene match: 8. The CDR3 spans 17 residues. CDR1 and CDR2 (germline): KGHSH, LQKENI. The CDR3 DNA reads TGTGCCAGCTCATTGAGACTAGCGGGGGAGACCACAGATACGCAGTATTTT. Residues: CASSLRLAGETTDTQYF. Complete variable domain (other parts from reference TRBV18 and TRBJ2-3): NAGVMQNPRHLVRRRGQEARLRCSPMKGHSHVYWYRQLPEEGLKFMVYLQKENIIDESGMPKERFSAEFPKEGPSILRIQQVVRGDSAAYFCASSLRLAGETTDTQYFGPGTRLTVL.

J is TRBJ1-1 and V is TRBV7-3, with 9 bases fitting TRBD1. The CDR3 has 14 residues. The J segment lost 1 base and the V segment lost 5 bases, leaving 2 bases of the junction unmatched. Looked up from germline, CDR1 is SGHTA and CDR2 is FQGTGA. The CDR3 loop is CASSQTGGNTEAFF. DNA of the CDR3: TGTGCCAGCAGCCAGACAGGGGGGAACACTGAAGCTTTCTTT.

The chain employs TRBV7-6 and TRBJ2-5; D gene uncertain. The germline V gene encodes CDR1 SGHVS and CDR2 FNYEAQ. The CDR3 extends over 15 amino acids. Trimming took off 1 base at V and 1 base at J, with 10 bases between the two ends. CDR3 loop: CASSLVASVQETQYF. DNA of the CDR3: TGTGCCAGCAGCTTAGTGGCTAGTGTCCAAGAGACCCAGTACTTC.

The chain couples TRBV28 to TRBJ1-2; maybe TRBD1 (6 bases). Trimming shortened V by 4 bases and J by 7 bases, and 22 bases separated the two germline ends. The CDR3 is 16 amino acids. CDR1 and CDR2 (germline): MDHEN, SYDVKM. The CDR3 coding sequence is TGTGCCAGCAGTTCTAGGGGTTACACAGGGTTGCGTGGCTACACCTTC. It encodes CASSSRGYTGLRGYTF.

The chain is built from TRBV5-1 and TRBJ1-1; no firm D call. Deletions cut 4 bases from V and 0 bases from J, with 7 bases between. The CDR3 consists of 13 residues. Germline V gene lookup returns CDR1 SGHRS and CDR2 YFSETQ. CDR3: CASSLQLNTEAFF. CDR3 nucleotides: TGCGCCAGCAGCCTACAGCTGAACACTGAAGCTTTCTTT.

CDR3 coding DNA: TGTGCCAGCAGCTTAAATTCAGGGGAAAATCAGCCCCAGCATTTT. This sequence encodes CASSLNSGENQPQHF. The chain links TRBV7-2 to TRBJ1-5, with D tentatively TRBD1 (6 bases). CDR3 length: 15 residues. The V gene lost 2 bases and the J gene lost 4 bases, with 12 bases spanning the gap. CDR1 SGHTA and CDR2 FQGNSA come from the germline V gene.

The chain couples TRBV5-6 to TRBJ2-3; 7 bases are a match to TRBD2. The CDR3 runs to 13 residues. CDR1 and CDR2 (germline): SGHDT, YYEEEE. J gave up 8 bases and V 0 bases, and 3 bases lay outside the gene matches. The CDR3 here is CASSLEGGGTQYF. DNA of the CDR3: TGTGCCAGCAGCTTGGAGGGCGGGGGTACGCAGTATTTT.

CDR3 DNA: TGTGCCACCAGTGACCCACTTAGACAGGGTGAGCAGTTCTTC. This translates into CATSDPLRQGEQFF. The chain carries TRBV24-1 and TRBJ2-1, with TRBD1 identical over 7 bases. With 4 bases clipped from V and 9 bases from J, the junction kept 8 bases outside the gene matches. CDR3 length: 14 residues. Germline V gene sequence: CDR1 KGHDR, CDR2 SFDVKD.

This clone was detected once. V usage is TRBV10-1 and J usage is TRBJ2-3; 10 bases are a match to TRBD2. With 0 bases clipped from V and 6 bases from J, the junction kept 6 bases outside the gene matches. Germline V gene sequence: CDR1 WNHNN, CDR2 SYGVQD (reference sequence). This CDR3 contains 16 residues. CDR3 sequence: CASSESSSGGSDTQYF. CDR3 DNA sequence: TGCGCCAGCAGTGAGTCCTCTAGCGGGGGATCGGATACGCAGTATTTT.

The rearrangement uses TRBV27 and TRBJ2-2, with TRBD2 matching over 12 bases. The CDR3 extends over 14 amino acids. J gave up 6 bases and V 10 bases, and 6 bases lay outside the gene matches. Germline V gene lookup returns CDR1 MNHEY and CDR2 SMNVEV (reference sequence). The CDR3 DNA sequence: TGTGCCACCAGGACTAGCGGGATTCCCGGGGAGCTGTTTTTT. Translated, it gives CATRTSGIPGELFF.

This clone was counted once. The chain has TRBV3-1 (or the pseudogene TRBV3-2) and TRBJ1-2, with 7 bases that match TRBD1. V was clipped by 1 base and J by 0 bases; unmatched bases: 8. Germline-derived CDR1 and CDR2 are LGHDT and YNNKEL (reference sequence). The length of the CDR3 is 17 residues. CDR3 bases: TGTGCCAGCAGCCAAGTTCTCGACAGGGATACTAACTATGGCTACACCTTC. Amino acids: CASSQVLDRDTNYGYTF.

The chain recombines TRBV5-1 with TRBJ1-3; D may be TRBD1 (6 bases). This CDR3 is built from 15 residues. CDR1 is SGHRS, CDR2 YFSETQ, per germline. Trimming left V 2 bases short and J 2 bases short, with 11 bases between. The CDR3 sequence: CASSLKTGAGNTIYF. CDR3 bases: TGCGCCAGCAGCTTAAAGACAGGTGCTGGAAACACCATATATTTT.

This clone was seen a few times. The chain combines TRBV5-4 with TRBJ1-6, with D possibly TRBD1 on 5 matching bases. V shed 6 bases and J shed 1 base, with 14 bases lying between them. Germline V gives CDR1 SGHNT, CDR2 YYREEE (reference sequence). The CDR3 has 16 residues. DNA of the CDR3: TGTGCCAGCAACACAGCGGAGGGGTCCTATAATTCACCCCTCCACTTT. Its translation is CASNTAEGSYNSPLHF.

The chain employs TRBV7-9 and TRBJ1-5; 8 bases match TRBD1. Per germline, CDR1 SEHNR and CDR2 FQNEAQ (reference sequence). V shed 1 base, J shed 7 bases, and the junction held 6 bases outside the gene matches. The CDR3 is 15 residues long. The CDR3 reads CASSLGQGARQPQHF. CDR3 sequence (DNA): TGTGCCAGCAGCTTAGGGCAGGGGGCAAGGCAGCCCCAGCATTTT.